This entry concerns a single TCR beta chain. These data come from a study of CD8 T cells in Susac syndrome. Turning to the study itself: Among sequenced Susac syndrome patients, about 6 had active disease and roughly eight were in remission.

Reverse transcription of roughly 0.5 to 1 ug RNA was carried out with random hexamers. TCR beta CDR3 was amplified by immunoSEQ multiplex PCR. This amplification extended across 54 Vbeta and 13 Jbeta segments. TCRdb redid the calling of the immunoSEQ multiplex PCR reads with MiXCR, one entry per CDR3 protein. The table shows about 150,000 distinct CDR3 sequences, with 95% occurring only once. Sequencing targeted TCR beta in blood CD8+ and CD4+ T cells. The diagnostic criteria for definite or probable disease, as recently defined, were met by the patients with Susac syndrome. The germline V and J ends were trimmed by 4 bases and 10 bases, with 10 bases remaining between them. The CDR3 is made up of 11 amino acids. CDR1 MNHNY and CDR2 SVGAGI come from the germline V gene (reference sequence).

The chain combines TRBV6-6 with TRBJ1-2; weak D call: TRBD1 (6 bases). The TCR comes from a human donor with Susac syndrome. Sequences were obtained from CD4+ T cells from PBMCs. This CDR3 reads CASSSGQTYTF. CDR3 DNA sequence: TGTGCCAGCAGTTCCGGACAGACCTACACCTTC.